This passage covers 32 T cell receptor beta chains from one sample sequenced in a study of blood T cell repertoires in COVID-19. Clones were read by immunoSEQ multiplex PCR, and TCRdb kept only the in-frame ones, dropping some. The sample lists 55,000 to 80,000 clones, around 79% occurring once. The sample consisted of peripheral blood. The receptors were gathered from a man in his 60s with acute or convalescent COVID-19.

J is TRBJ2-3 and V is TRBV27; D might be TRBD1 (6 bases). This CDR3 spans 14 amino acids. Germline CDR1 is MNHEY and CDR2 is SMNVEV (reference sequence). V lost 7 bases, J lost 4 bases, and 15 bases lay in between. This CDR3 is CASTPDSRADTQYF. DNA for the CDR3: TGTGCCAGCACCCCGGACAGTCGGGCAGATACGCAGTATTTT.

The rearrangement uses TRBV2 and TRBJ1-5; D is uncertain. CDR1 SNHLY and CDR2 FYNNEI come from the germline V gene. Trimming removed 4 bases from V and 1 base from J, with 11 bases in between. The CDR3 is 15 residues long. The CDR3 DNA is TGTGCCAGCAGTGGCGAGGGTGGCAGCAATCAGCCCCAGCATTTT. Translated, it gives CASSGEGGSNQPQHF. Full variable domain (remainder filled in from reference TRBV2 and TRBJ1-5): EPEVTQTPSHQVTQMGQEVILRCVPISNHLYFYWYRQILGQKVEFLVSFYNNEISEKSEIFDDQFSVERPDGSNFTLKIRSTKLEDSAMYFCASSGEGGSNQPQHFGDGTRLSIL.

V gene TRBV5-6 combines with J gene TRBJ2-3, with 9 bases fitting TRBD2. Germline CDR1 SGHDT, CDR2 YYEEEE. Germline trimming cut 4 bases from V and 1 base from J; bases unmatched to any gene: 7. This CDR3 region has 16 residues. The CDR3 DNA reads as TGTGCCAGCAGCAGGACTAGCGTCCCTGGCACAGATACGCAGTATTTT. Residues: CASSRTSVPGTDTQYF.

V usage is TRBV19 and J usage is TRBJ2-3; D is perhaps TRBD2 (5 bases). The CDR3 extends over 16 amino acids. The germline gives CDR1 LNHDA, CDR2 SQIVND (reference sequence). With 1 base removed from V and 4 bases from J, the gap between germline ends came to 15 bases. CDR3 nucleotide sequence: TGTGCCAGTAGTATAGCCGGGGAGTCACCTGCAGATACGCAGTATTTT. It is translated as CASSIAGESPADTQYF.

The V and J genes are TRBV7-3 and TRBJ2-5; TRBD1 agrees at 8 bases. CDR3 length: 14 residues. Germline-derived CDR1 and CDR2 are SGHTA and FQGTGA. V lost 5 bases and J lost 3; bases outside the gene matches: 5. The CDR3 reads CASSQTGDKETQYF. The CDR3 nucleotides are TGTGCCAGCAGCCAGACAGGGGACAAAGAGACCCAGTACTTC.

This rearrangement joins TRBV19 to TRBJ1-5, with TRBD1 as a possible D gene (5 bases). V gave up 6 bases and J gave up 3 bases, with 18 bases separating them. The CDR3 loop spans 16 amino acids. Germline CDR1 reads LNHDA; CDR2 reads SQIVND (reference sequence). In nucleotides, the CDR3 is TGTGCCAGTAGCGCCCAAAACCAGGGTAACAATCAGCCCCAGCATTTT. Encoded protein: CASSAQNQGNNQPQHF.

This sequence joins TRBV28 and TRBJ1-1; D might be TRBD1 (5 bases). The CDR3 totals 14 residues. V lost 5 bases and J 0 bases, leaving 10 bases between the germline ends. Looked up from germline, CDR1 is MDHEN and CDR2 is SYDVKM. The CDR3 coding sequence is TGTGCCAGCAGTCGACAGCCCATGAACACTGAAGCTTTCTTT. Protein: CASSRQPMNTEAFF.

V gene TRBV4-3 combines with J gene TRBJ2-7; maybe TRBD1 (7 bases). The CDR3 is made up of 13 amino acids. Between the trimmed V and J ends, which lost 2 bases and 6 bases, there was a span of 11 bases. From germline, CDR1 is LGHNA and CDR2 YSLEER. The chain's CDR3 is CASSQIQGGEQYF. The CDR3, as DNA: TGCGCCAGCAGCCAAATCCAGGGGGGCGAGCAGTACTTC.

The chain combines TRBV4-1 with TRBJ1-5, with 10 bases aligning to TRBD1. Trimming cost V 0 bases and J 5 bases; bases outside gene matches: 4. Germline CDR1 reads MGHRA; CDR2 reads YSYEKL. The CDR3 consists of 16 residues. The CDR3 nucleotides read TGCGCCAGCAGCCAAGAAGGGACAGGGGCCCATCAGCCCCAGCATTTT. Translating gives CASSQEGTGAHQPQHF.

This chain connects TRBV7-8 to TRBJ2-2; 9 bases line up with TRBD2. V was pared by 6 bases and J by 7 bases, with 3 bases of the junction left unmatched. The CDR3 runs 13 residues. CDR1 and CDR2 from the germline V gene are SGHVS and FQNEAQ. The CDR3 spells CASRLLAGGELFF. DNA for the CDR3: TGTGCCAGCAGGTTACTAGCGGGCGGGGAGCTGTTTTTT.

The chain carries TRBV6-5 and TRBJ2-7; 7 bases fit TRBD2. Germline V gene sequence: CDR1 MNHEY, CDR2 SVGAGI. The J segment lost 0 bases and the V segment lost 5 bases, leaving 7 bases of the junction unmatched. This CDR3 is 15 amino acids long. The CDR3 reads CASSPTSAISYEQYF. The CDR3 coding sequence is TGTGCCAGCAGTCCTACTAGCGCAATCTCCTACGAGCAGTACTTC.

V is TRBV5-6 and J is TRBJ2-6; D not certain. Germline assignment: CDR1 SGHDT and CDR2 YYEEEE. The CDR3 length is 14 residues. The V end lost 6 bases, the J end lost 4 bases, and 11 bases lay between the germline ends. The CDR3: CASTPYPGANVLTF. CDR3 nucleotides: TGTGCCAGCACCCCGTATCCCGGGGCCAACGTCCTGACTTTC.

The V and J genes are TRBV5-6 and TRBJ2-1; 10 bases line up with TRBD2. From germline, CDR1 is SGHDT and CDR2 YYEEEE. Trimming at V came to 0 bases and at J to 6 bases, leaving 6 bases not matched to a gene. CDR3 size: 16 residues. This CDR3 is CASSLAAGGPFNEQFF. CDR3 DNA sequence: TGTGCCAGCAGCTTGGCAGCGGGAGGGCCTTTCAATGAGCAGTTCTTC.

J is TRBJ2-5 and V is TRBV12-3 or TRBV12-4, with D possibly being TRBD1 (6 bases). This CDR3 spans 13 amino acids. V shed 6 bases and J shed 5 bases, with 13 bases lying between them. CDR3 nucleotides: TGTGCCAGCAGCCTCGGGACATCGGAGACCCAGTACTTC. It encodes CASSLGTSETQYF.

The V and J genes are TRBV5-6 and TRBJ2-7; maybe TRBD2 (6 bases). CDR3 size: 13 residues. Germline V CDR1 and CDR2: SGHDT, YYEEEE. The V and J ends lost 0 bases and 5 bases respectively, with 9 bases between them. In DNA, the CDR3 is TGTGCCAGCAGCTTGGTTTGGAGGGACGAGCAGTACTTC. Protein: CASSLVWRDEQYF.

This clone was observed a handful of times. The V and J genes are TRBV5-1 and TRBJ2-1, with 9 bases aligning to TRBD2. Trimming cost V 3 bases and J 7 bases; bases outside gene matches: 5. The CDR3 runs to 14 residues. Looked up from germline, CDR1 is SGHRS and CDR2 is YFSETQ. CDR3 amino acids: CASSSQLAGNEQFF. CDR3 in DNA: TGCGCCAGCAGCTCCCAGCTAGCGGGGAATGAGCAGTTCTTC.

The V call is TRBV5-6, the J call TRBJ2-3; D is uncertain. The CDR3 runs to 14 residues. Germline V CDR1 and CDR2: SGHDT, YYEEEE. The V gene lost 0 bases and the J gene lost 1 base, with 6 bases spanning the gap. DNA for the CDR3: TGTGCCAGCAGCTTGGTTAGTCGCACAGATACGCAGTATTTT. This gives the protein CASSLVSRTDTQYF.

This rearrangement joins TRBV3-1 (or the pseudogene TRBV3-2) to TRBJ2-1; D ambiguous. The ends were cut back, 1 base at V and 3 bases at J, with 4 bases in the middle. Germline CDR1 is LGHDT and CDR2 is YNNKEL (reference sequence). This CDR3 has 13 residues. In DNA form, the CDR3 reads TGTGCCAGCAGCCAAGCGAGCTACAATGAGCAGTTCTTC. Its translation: CASSQASYNEQFF.

The rearrangement links TRBV9 to TRBJ1-3; D gene uncertain. Germline CDR1 reads SGDLS; CDR2 reads YYNGEE. Trimming took off 4 bases at V and 0 bases at J, with 14 bases between the two ends. The CDR3 totals 16 residues. CDR3 amino acids: CASSTADGSSGNTIYF. The CDR3 DNA reads TGTGCCAGCAGCACCGCGGACGGGAGCTCTGGAAACACCATATATTTT. The full variable domain, in which reference TRBV9 and TRBJ1-3 provide the parts outside the CDR3, is DSGVTQTPKHLITATGQRVTLRCSPRSGDLSVYWYQQSLDQGLQFLIQYYNGEERAKGNILERFSAQQFPDLHSELNLSSLELGDSALYFCASSTADGSSGNTIYFGEGSWLTVV.

The chain recombines TRBV6-5 with TRBJ1-1; 11 nucleotides agree with TRBD1. The V segment lost 7 bases and the J segment 10 bases; nucleotides outside the gene matches: 11. The germline gives CDR1 MNHEY, CDR2 SVGAGI. This CDR3 has 14 amino acids. The CDR3: CASTTRGQGGRAFF. The CDR3 region has the DNA TGTGCCAGCACTACCAGGGGACAGGGGGGGCGAGCTTTCTTT.

This clone was picked up one time. This sequence joins TRBV5-1 and TRBJ1-6; D remains ambiguous. The ends were cut back, 0 bases at V and 7 bases at J, with 11 bases in the middle. The CDR3 has 15 amino acids. Germline lookup yields CDR1 SGHRS and CDR2 YFSETQ. The CDR3 region is CASSLVSAGNSPLHF. DNA of the CDR3: TGCGCCAGCAGCTTGGTTTCAGCGGGGAATTCACCCCTCCACTTT.

Only a few counts were recorded for this clone. The V and J genes are TRBV29-1 and TRBJ2-7; TRBD1 matches at 11 bases. Per germline, CDR1 SQVTM and CDR2 ANQGSEA. The CDR3 has 14 residues. The V and J ends lost 0 bases and 7 bases, in that order; junction bases with no gene match: 5. The CDR3 nucleotides are TGCAGCGTTGAAGATCTAGGGACAGGGGGTGAGCAGTACTTC. Translated, it gives CSVEDLGTGGEQYF.

V is TRBV28 and J is TRBJ1-1; 7 nucleotides match TRBD1. Germline V lookup: CDR1 MDHEN, CDR2 SYDVKM. The V segment lost 3 bases and the J segment 5 bases; nucleotides outside the gene matches: 3. This CDR3 is 13 amino acids long. The DNA for the CDR3 is TGTGCCAGCAGTTTGAAGGGGGCAACTGAAGCTTTCTTT. Translating gives CASSLKGATEAFF.

This clone was observed a handful of times. CDR3 nucleotides: TGCGCCAGCAGCCAAAATAAGAGAAACACTGAAGCTTTCTTT. It codes for CASSQNKRNTEAFF. The V and J genes are TRBV4-1 and TRBJ1-1; no definite D call. The germline CDR1 and CDR2 sequences are MGHRA and YSYEKL. Trimming pared 2 bases from V and 2 bases from J, leaving 9 bases between. The CDR3 is 14 residues long.

This rearrangement joins TRBV5-1 to TRBJ2-5, with TRBD2 matching over 9 bases. V shed 5 bases, J shed 4 bases, and the junction held 12 bases outside the gene matches. CDR3 length equals 16 residues. Germline assignment: CDR1 SGHRS and CDR2 YFSETQ. The CDR3: CASRPAGGKGGETQYF. The DNA of the CDR3 is TGCGCCAGCAGACCAGCGGGAGGAAAGGGGGGAGAGACCCAGTACTTC.

The V call is TRBV11-2, the J call TRBJ2-7, with D possibly TRBD2 on 5 matching bases. Trimming removed 0 bases from V and 4 bases from J, with 13 bases in between. CDR1 SGHAT and CDR2 FQNNGV come from the germline V gene. CDR3 length: 15 amino acids. CDR3 region: CASSLDGAGPYEQYF. In DNA, the CDR3 is TGTGCCAGCAGCTTAGACGGTGCGGGCCCATACGAGCAGTACTTC.

This rearrangement joins TRBV5-1 to TRBJ2-7; no reliable D call. The CDR3 extends over 14 amino acids. The V end was cut by 0 bases, the J end by 4 bases, with 11 bases between. Germline V gene lookup returns CDR1 SGHRS and CDR2 YFSETQ. In nucleotides, the CDR3 is TGCGCCAGCAGCTTGGCCCCACAGAAATACGAGCAGTACTTC. This codes for CASSLAPQKYEQYF.

J is TRBJ1-5 and V is TRBV20-1; D gene unclear. The CDR3 contains 14 residues. Trimming stripped 3 bases from V and 0 bases from J, with 9 bases between. Per germline, CDR1 DFQATT and CDR2 SNEGSKA (reference sequence). The CDR3 protein is CSASRTNSNQPQHF. The CDR3, as DNA: TGCAGTGCTAGTAGGACTAATAGCAATCAGCCCCAGCATTTT.

This sequence joins TRBV6-1 and TRBJ1-1; 8 bases match TRBD1. Per the germline V gene, CDR1 is MNHNS and CDR2 is SASEGT. The J segment lost 1 base and the V segment lost 2 bases, leaving 9 bases of the junction unmatched. The CDR3 consists of 17 residues. CDR3 residues: CASSEFLMGQANTEAFF. In nucleotides, the CDR3 is TGTGCCAGCAGTGAATTCCTAATGGGACAGGCGAACACTGAAGCTTTCTTT.

The chain combines TRBV6-5 with TRBJ1-1; TRBD1 matches at 11 bases. The trim removed 6 bases at V and 5 bases at J, leaving 2 bases unmatched. This CDR3 has 13 amino acids. Germline V gives CDR1 MNHEY, CDR2 SVGAGI. In DNA, the CDR3 is TGTGCCAGCAGGGACAGGGGGCGAACTGAAGCTTTCTTT. Translation gives CASRDRGRTEAFF.

This chain uses TRBV10-3 with TRBJ2-1, with 7 bases identical to TRBD2. The CDR3 is 19 residues long. Germline CDR1 is ENHRY and CDR2 is SYGVKD. The J segment lost 0 bases and the V segment lost 3 bases, leaving 14 bases of the junction unmatched. CDR3 loop: CAISDRNGIAGHSYNEQFF. In DNA, the CDR3 is TGTGCCATCAGTGATAGAAATGGAATAGCGGGCCACTCCTACAATGAGCAGTTCTTC.

This clone occurred a few times. The chain links TRBV10-3 to TRBJ2-1, with TRBD2 matching over 9 bases. This CDR3 contains 15 residues. The J segment lost 7 bases and the V segment lost 6 bases, leaving 10 bases of the junction unmatched. Germline CDR1 reads ENHRY; CDR2 reads SYGVKD. CDR3 amino acids: CAIRTSGGGENEQFF. The CDR3 bases are TGTGCCATCAGGACTAGCGGCGGAGGCGAGAATGAGCAGTTCTTC.